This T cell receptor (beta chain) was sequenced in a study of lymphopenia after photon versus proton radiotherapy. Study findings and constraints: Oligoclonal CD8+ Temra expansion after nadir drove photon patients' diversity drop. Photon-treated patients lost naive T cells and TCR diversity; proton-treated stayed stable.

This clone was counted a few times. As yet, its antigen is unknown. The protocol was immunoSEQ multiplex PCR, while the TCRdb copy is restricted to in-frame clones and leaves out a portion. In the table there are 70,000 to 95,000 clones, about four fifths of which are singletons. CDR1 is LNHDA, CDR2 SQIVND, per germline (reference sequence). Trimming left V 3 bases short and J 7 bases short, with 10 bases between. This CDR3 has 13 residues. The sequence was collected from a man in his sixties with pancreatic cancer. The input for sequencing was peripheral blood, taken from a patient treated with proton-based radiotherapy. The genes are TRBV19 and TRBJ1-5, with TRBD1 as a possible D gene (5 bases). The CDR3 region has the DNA TGTGCCAGTAGTATTGGGCGGGGGCAGCCCCAGCATTTT. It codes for CASSIGRGQPQHF. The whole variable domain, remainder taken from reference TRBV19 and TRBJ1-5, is DGGITQSPKYLFRKEGQNVTLSCEQNLNHDAMYWYRQDPGQGLRLIYYSQIVNDFQKGDIAEGYSVSREKKESFPLTVTSAQKNPTAFYLCASSIGRGQPQHFGDGTRLSIL.